The entry below gives a single TCR beta chain sequence along with its context. In this sample, this clone turned up once. Its binding antigen is unknown. The sample holds no much larger clone one base away, and base qualities are not on file. The data derive from a study of shared clonotypes between healthy human individuals (dated by TCRdb to about 2020). A note on the overall study: Two women and a few men aged 18 to 49 years were included in the cohort. Per donor, three plates each were used for CD4 naive and CD4 memory, two for CD8 naive, and one for CD8 memory. Blood TCR repertoires of about 5 healthy adults were deeply sequenced to estimate repertoire size and the extent of clonotype sharing between individuals. Libraries were prepared and TCR repertoires were sequenced by different laboratories using diverse techniques, in order to increase sequencing depth and limit assay-specific biases. Each donor's leukapheresis produced roughly between roughly 0.85 and 9.5 billion PBMCs. What the work shows at the level of the full study, not this receptor alone: Across a handful of donors, about 5% of naive CD4, over 3% of naive CD8, 2.3% of memory CD4, and over 0.35% of memory CD8 clonotypes were shared. Based on pairwise subsampling, the degree of clonotype sharing among donors was expected to be affected by sequencing depth. Because the study included a small number of donors, the genetic and exposure-history diversity represented was limited. Naive subsets generally had larger estimated clonotype richness than memory subsets. Sampling was limited to blood, and TCR repertoires in tissue likely differ from TCR repertoires in blood. Higher generation probabilities were observed for clonotypes shared by all four sorted-subset donors than for non-shared clonotypes. Rarefaction of sorted-subset datasets indicated incomplete sequencing despite the large sequencing depth.

The donors were healthy, HIV-negative adults who had no recently reported acute infections or vaccinations. Only Caucasian adults living in Nashville, Tennessee, USA were represented among the donors. CD4+ T cells were enriched by magnetic negative selection; naive cells were then positively selected on CD45RA, and the negative fraction formed the memory subset. After blood collection by leukapheresis, PBMCs were isolated using Ficoll-Histopaque density gradient centrifugation and then cryopreserved in the vapor phase of liquid nitrogen. Analytical flow cytometry was used to check the purity and quantity of each magnetically sorted T cell population. Genomic DNA was isolated from each sorted fraction and quantified by UV absorbance on a Nanodrop 2000c. TCR CDR3 regions were amplified from genomic DNA by multiplex PCR using the deep immunoSEQ assay. For each cell subset, the extracted genomic DNA was distributed evenly across all wells of several immunoSEQ 96-well plates, and each plate served as one replicate. For sorted subsets, 200 ng of genomic DNA, equivalent to 25,000 to 30,000 T cell genomes, went into each replicate PCR. Purified libraries were quantified with a Qubit 3.0 fluorometer, sized on a Bioanalyzer 2100, and re-quantified with the KAPA Library Quantification kit. Every immunoSEQ 96-well plate was sequenced on a dedicated single-read 150-cycle Illumina NextSeq 550 flow cell. The source study handled its data this way. Because the immunoSEQ output included only junctional sequences and no quality scores, the filtering could not be the same as the filtering used for full-length reads. To assign V/J genes and CDR3, sequences were annotated against IMGT germline references using PyIR, a Python wrapper for IgBLAST v1.9. Reads with weak V/J assignments (E-value above 1e-6), missing CDR3, stop codons, out-of-frame junctions, or ambiguous translated residues were removed. A V3J clonotype was defined by an identical inferred V gene, J gene, and CDR3 amino acid sequence. To compute the percentage overlap between repertoires, the number of shared unique clonotypes was divided by the size of the smaller repertoire. Richness of each repertoire was evaluated using RTK rarefaction, the Chao1 estimator, and Recon v2.1 estimates of unobserved clonotypes. Generation probabilities for all TCRbeta clonotypes obtained by the gDNA method from a handful of donors were computed using OLGA. TCRdb provides this immuneACCESS table in a form limited to in-frame rearrangements. Some clones are lacking; in checked studies, under half of them reflect an unresolved V gene, and why the rest are absent is not known. The V and J calls and clone size come from that table; D and trimming were worked out from the DNA. For this sample there are over 1.4 million clones; over 95% appear just once. 1.2% of the sample rests with the top ten.

The CDR3 contains 15 residues, cysteine and phenylalanine counted. Here the CDR3 DNA is all that survives: 45 bases in frame from base 1. From the germline V gene, CDR1 is KGHSH and CDR2 is LQKENI. The junction shows trimming of 3 bases on V and 5 bases on J, and the gene matches do not reach 8 bases of it. The source material was naive CD4+ T cells sorted from blood. In the paper's terms, the cell subset or site label means: CD45RA+ positively selected. The TCR originated in a man aged 25 to 40 in good health. The sequence links TRBV18 to TRBJ2-3, with TRBD2 matching 7 junction bases. CDR3 reads: CASSPSAGVIDTQYF. At the DNA level, the sequence is TGTGCCAGCTCACCGTCGGCGGGAGTGATAGATACGCAGTATTTT.